One and the same sample provided the 5 T cell receptor beta chains below, sequenced in a study of cytomegalovirus exposure and HLA in healthy donors. PCR involved 60 Vbeta and 13 Jbeta primers. Generated by immunoSEQ multiplex PCR, the TCRdb table keeps only in-frame clones and is missing some. The sample includes tens of thousands of clones, about four fifths of them seen just once. The sample comprised PBMCs. Receptors originate from a man in his forties in good health and CMV-seronegative.

The chain is built from TRBV18 and TRBJ2-2; 10 positions match TRBD2. Germline V gene data show CDR1 as KGHSH and CDR2 as LQKENI. The CDR3 length is 16 residues. Trimming removed 1 base from V and 4 bases from J; junction bases left unmatched: 3. CDR3 nucleotides: TGTGCCAGCTCACCACTACTAGCGGGGTCCACCGGGGAGCTGTTTTTT. This codes for CASSPLLAGSTGELFF.

This chain uses TRBV19 with TRBJ2-5, with 15 positions matching TRBD2. From germline, CDR1 is LNHDA and CDR2 SQIVND (reference sequence). The CDR3 contains 16 residues. V gave up 6 bases and J gave up 5 bases; unmatched junction bases: 7. The CDR3 nucleotides read TGTGCCAGTAGCAGGACTAGCGGGGGGGCTTGGGAGACCCAGTACTTC. It codes for CASSRTSGGAWETQYF.

The sample holds a few counts of this clone. V and J are TRBV5-1 and TRBJ2-7; D is possibly TRBD1 (5 bases). The CDR3 is 15 residues long. CDR1 and CDR2 (germline): SGHRS, YFSETQ. V lost 0 bases to trimming and J lost 3 bases, with 13 bases between them. The CDR3 sequence is CASSLARQPIYEQYF. As DNA, the CDR3 is TGCGCCAGCAGCTTGGCAAGACAGCCGATCTACGAGCAGTACTTC. The full variable domain, its missing parts supplied by reference TRBV5-1 and TRBJ2-7, is KAGVTQTPRYLIKTRGQQVTLSCSPISGHRSVSWYQQTPGQGLQFLFEYFSETQRNKGNFPGRFSGRQFSNSRSEMNVSTLELGDSALYLCASSLARQPIYEQYFGPGTRLTVT.

This clone showed up just once. V usage is TRBV10-3 and J usage is TRBJ1-3, with a tentative D call TRBD1 (6 bases). The CDR3 length is 17 residues. CDR1 and CDR2 (germline): ENHRY, SYGVKD. V was trimmed by 0 bases and J by 2 bases, leaving 14 bases between them. CDR3 DNA sequence: TGTGCCATCAGTGAGTCGACTAGGGGGGGAACTGGAAACACCATATATTTT. Amino acids: CAISESTRGGTGNTIYF.

The chain links TRBV11-2 to TRBJ2-2, with TRBD2 identical over 8 bases. This CDR3 spans 15 amino acids. V was pared by 3 bases and J by 2 bases, with 2 bases of the junction left unmatched. Germline CDR1 is SGHAT and CDR2 is FQNNGV. The chain's CDR3 is CASSLGTRNTGELFF. The CDR3 region has the DNA TGTGCCAGCAGCTTGGGGACTAGAAACACCGGGGAGCTGTTTTTT.